A single sample is the source of the 29 T cell receptor beta chains below, sequenced in a study of T-cell reconstitution after alpha-beta-depleted transplantation in children. Construction of the TCRbeta library involved unique molecular identifiers. In TCRdb, the PCR reads were re-called with MiXCR into one record per CDR3 protein. The sample lists hundreds of thousands of distinct CDR3 sequences, roughly 8.2% occurring once. This specimen consisted of PBMCs, mostly from graft donor cells, obtained 180 days after TCRalphabeta/CD19-depleted stem cell transplant. The source is a male patient between 5 and 17 years old who had a stem cell transplant for acute lymphoblastic leukemia, so the T cells may come from the graft donor.

This clonotype was seen many times. The chain combines TRBV3-1 with TRBJ2-3; weak D call: TRBD2 (5 bases). With 4 bases removed from V and 4 bases from J, the gap between germline ends came to 21 bases. CDR3 length equals 17 residues. Germline CDR1 is LGHDT and CDR2 is YNNKEL (reference sequence). This CDR3 reads CASSPGMRTPGPDTQYF. The CDR3 DNA reads TGTGCCAGCAGCCCTGGTATGAGGACTCCAGGACCAGATACGCAGTATTTT.

This clonotype came up many times. The chain is built from TRBV20-1 and TRBJ1-5; unclear D gene. The V end lost 5 bases, the J end lost 1 base, and 21 bases lay between the germline ends. The CDR3 totals 17 residues. Germline V gene sequence: CDR1 DFQATT, CDR2 SNEGSKA (reference sequence). CDR3: CSAHSGLKLTSNQPQHF. DNA of the CDR3: TGCAGTGCTCACTCGGGCCTCAAATTGACCAGCAATCAGCCCCAGCATTTT.

This clonotype was detected ten times or more. The J gene is TRBJ2-7, the V gene TRBV6-6, with D possibly being TRBD1 (7 bases). This CDR3 has 12 residues. Trimming removed 5 bases from V and 7 bases from J, with 12 bases in between. Germline V gene lookup returns CDR1 MNHNY and CDR2 SVGAGI (reference sequence). DNA for the CDR3: TGTGCCAGCAGTCCGACAGGGAGGGAGCAGTACTTC. It is translated as CASSPTGREQYF.

In this sample, this clonotype turned up many times. V usage is TRBV7-9 and J usage is TRBJ2-3; TRBD2 aligns across 9 bases. The germline gives CDR1 SEHNR, CDR2 FQNEAQ (reference sequence). The V gene end was trimmed by 1 base and the J gene end by 4 bases; junction bases not matched to a gene: 3. CDR3 length equals 15 residues. This CDR3 is CASSLDGLASDTQYF. The CDR3 DNA is TGTGCCAGCAGCTTAGATGGACTAGCGTCAGATACGCAGTATTTT.

This clonotype occurred a few times. This chain links TRBV12-3 or TRBV12-4 with TRBJ2-1, with D unresolved. CDR3 length equals 12 residues. Trimming pared 2 bases from V and 8 bases from J, leaving 7 bases between. The CDR3: CASSLLGHEQFF. The CDR3 DNA is TGTGCCAGCAGTTTATTGGGTCATGAGCAGTTCTTC.

This clonotype was seen many times. Because the CDR3's place on the DNA is in doubt, the DNA is left out and the CDR3 is given as listed by TCRdb. V usage is TRBV11-2 and J usage is TRBJ2-5; the table's D call TRBD2 went unverified against the DNA. The germline V gene has CDR1 SGHAT and CDR2 FQNNGV. 14 amino acids form the CDR3, both terminal residues included. The CDR3 loop is CASSLVGTGTRKYF.

This clonotype has just a few counts. The rearrangement uses TRBV4-1 and TRBJ2-7, with D possibly matching TRBD1 (5 bases). Trimming cost V 3 bases and J 0 bases, with 15 bases left between them. The CDR3 is 16 amino acids. Germline V gene sequence: CDR1 MGHRA, CDR2 YSYEKL. CDR3 protein: CASSQVLGRTSYEQYF. In DNA, the CDR3 is TGCGCCAGCAGCCAGGTCTTGGGGCGAACCTCCTACGAGCAGTACTTC.

This clonotype turned up a few times. The chain joins TRBV7-2 to TRBJ2-7; TRBD2 matches 10 bases. The J segment lost 6 bases and the V segment lost 0 bases, leaving 8 bases of the junction unmatched. The CDR3 consists of 16 residues. CDR1 SGHTA and CDR2 FQGNSA come from the germline V gene. The CDR3 here is CASSLATLAGSREQYF. The CDR3 DNA reads as TGTGCCAGCAGCTTAGCGACACTAGCGGGGAGTCGCGAGCAGTACTTC.

V gene TRBV20-1 combines with J gene TRBJ2-2, with TRBD2 matching over 11 bases. From germline, CDR1 is DFQATT and CDR2 SNEGSKA (reference sequence). V trimming: 4 bases; J trimming: 1 base; junction bases outside the gene matches: 8. The CDR3 is made up of 17 amino acids. CDR3 sequence reads: CSAKRLAGPGNTGELFF. The DNA of the CDR3 is TGCAGTGCTAAGCGACTAGCGGGACCTGGGAACACCGGGGAGCTGTTTTTT.

This clonotype was observed at least ten times. The J gene is TRBJ2-5, the V gene TRBV12-3 or TRBV12-4; the D gene is possibly TRBD1 (5 bases). Trimming cost V 5 bases and J 5 bases, with 12 bases left between them. The CDR3 totals 13 residues. In DNA, the CDR3 is TGTGCCAGCAGTCCGACAGAATTTGAGACCCAGTACTTC. Translating it yields CASSPTEFETQYF.

A word on this clonotype: A much larger clone differs by one base, so this may be a read error. The CDR3 spells CASSLGQEKPQHF. CDR3 nucleotide sequence: TGTGCCAGCAGCTTAGGCCAGGAAAAGCCCCAGCATTTT. This chain links TRBV7-8 with TRBJ1-5, with D unresolved. Deletions cut 1 base from V and 8 bases from J, with 9 bases between. Germline V CDR1 and CDR2: SGHVS, FQNEAQ. The CDR3 has 13 amino acids.

Ten or more counts support this clonotype. The chain carries TRBV4-2 and TRBJ2-2; unclear D gene. The CDR3 totals 15 residues. Germline-derived CDR1 and CDR2 are LGHNA and YNFKEQ. With 4 bases removed from V and 3 bases from J, the gap between germline ends came to 12 bases. DNA of the CDR3: TGTGCCAGCAGCCCCGAGGTACGGGACACCGGGGAGCTGTTTTTT. Its protein product is CASSPEVRDTGELFF.

This clonotype was counted ten times or more. The genes are TRBV6-2 or TRBV6-3 and TRBJ2-4; D unresolved. This CDR3 is 13 amino acids long. Germline V lookup: CDR1 MNHEY, CDR2 SVGEGT. Trimming left V 4 bases short and J 9 bases short, with 13 bases between. CDR3 bases: TGTGCCAGCAGTTCGACCAGGTCACGCATTCAGTACTTC. This codes for CASSSTRSRIQYF.

This clonotype was seen ten or more times. The V gene is TRBV7-8, the J gene TRBJ1-1, with TRBD1 as a possible D gene (5 bases). The CDR3 extends over 16 amino acids. Germline loops: CDR1 SGHVS, CDR2 FQNEAQ. The V gene lost 0 bases and the J gene lost 6 bases, with 17 bases spanning the gap. CDR3 DNA sequence: TGTGCCAGCAGCTTAGCGAGATTCAGGGCTGGGGCTGAAGCTTTCTTT. Translating it yields CASSLARFRAGAEAFF.

This clonotype has at least ten counts. The chain is built from TRBV20-1 and TRBJ1-6; 9 nucleotides match TRBD1. CDR1 is DFQATT and CDR2 is SNEGSKA in the germline V gene (reference sequence). The CDR3 has 16 amino acids. Trimming cost V 2 bases and J 10 bases; bases outside gene matches: 12. The CDR3 sequence: CSARKGQGRRVSPLHF. As DNA, the CDR3 is TGCAGTGCTAGAAAGGGACAGGGACGGAGAGTCTCACCCCTCCACTTT.

The DNA of the CDR3 is TGCGCCAGCAGCCAAGATCCTCCCTACAATGAGCAGTTCTTC. Encoded protein: CASSQDPPYNEQFF. V is TRBV4-3 and J is TRBJ2-1; D remains ambiguous. Germline V lookup: CDR1 LGHNA, CDR2 YSLEER. Trimming stripped 0 bases from V and 2 bases from J, with 5 bases between. CDR3 length: 14 residues.

This clonotype was seen repeatedly, ten times or more. The chain uses TRBV12-3 or TRBV12-4 and TRBJ1-1; D not certain. This CDR3 has 13 amino acids. The V gene lost 3 bases and the J gene lost 2 bases, with 7 bases spanning the gap. CDR3 loop: CASSFKKNTEAFF. CDR3 nucleotides: TGTGCCAGCAGTTTTAAGAAAAACACTGAAGCTTTCTTT.

The sample holds many counts of this clonotype. The rearrangement uses TRBV7-9 and TRBJ2-7, with 11 bases matching TRBD2. The CDR3 spans 14 residues. Germline values: CDR1 SEHNR, CDR2 FQNEAQ (reference sequence). J was trimmed by 6 bases and V by 6 bases; bases with no gene match: 7. The DNA of the CDR3 is TGTGCCAGCAGACCCCTCGGGACTAGCGGCGAGCAGTACTTC. As protein: CASRPLGTSGEQYF. The entire variable domain, with the rest obtained from reference TRBV7-9 and TRBJ2-7, is as follows: DTGVSQNPRHKITKRGQNVTFRCDPISEHNRLYWYRQTLGQGPEFLTYFQNEAQLEKSRLLSDRFSAERPKGSFSTLEIQRTEQGDSAMYLCASRPLGTSGEQYFGPGTRLTVT.

This clonotype was seen only a few times. This chain uses TRBV3-1 with TRBJ2-4, with 14 bases that match TRBD2. Germline V gene sequence: CDR1 LGHDT, CDR2 YNNKEL (reference sequence). The V gene end was trimmed by 4 bases and the J gene end by 4 bases; junction bases not matched to a gene: 0. The CDR3 is 15 residues long. CDR3 nucleotides: TGTGCCAGCAGCCGACTAGCGGGAGGGAAAAACATTCAGTACTTC. Amino acid sequence: CASSRLAGGKNIQYF.

At least ten counts were recorded for this clonotype. The V gene is TRBV29-1, the J gene TRBJ1-2; possibly TRBD1 for D (5 bases). Germline assignment: CDR1 SQVTM and CDR2 ANQGSEA. V shed 7 bases and J shed 4 bases, with 13 bases lying between them. The CDR3 is 12 amino acids. CDR3 sequence (DNA): TGCAGCGCTGGAGAGGGGACCTATGGCTACACCTTC. This encodes CSAGEGTYGYTF.

A few counts support this clonotype. V usage is TRBV19 and J usage is TRBJ1-6; D call uncertain. The CDR3 totals 15 residues. From germline, CDR1 is LNHDA and CDR2 SQIVND (reference sequence). V lost 0 bases and J 9 bases, leaving 12 bases between the germline ends. Written as DNA, the CDR3 is TGTGCCAGTAGTATAGATCGGGAGGCGCCTTCACCCCTCCACTTT. Residues: CASSIDREAPSPLHF.

In its sample, this clonotype was seen many times. The chain is built from TRBV19 and TRBJ2-3; 7 nucleotides align to TRBD1. CDR1 LNHDA and CDR2 SQIVND come from the germline V gene (reference sequence). This CDR3 comprises 15 residues. The V segment lost 5 bases and the J segment 2 bases; nucleotides outside the gene matches: 7. The CDR3 DNA follows: TGTGCCAGTAGTTGGGGACAGCTGTCCACAGATACGCAGTATTTT. Translating it yields CASSWGQLSTDTQYF.

A remark on this clonotype: A read error may be the cause here, since a much bigger clone is one base away. The genes are TRBV12-3 or TRBV12-4 and TRBJ2-5; D ambiguous. This CDR3 contains 14 residues. Trimming removed 5 bases at V and 5 bases at J, with 15 bases between. In DNA form, the CDR3 reads TGTGCCAGCAGTAGTGGCGGACCCCTGGAGACCCAGTACTTC. Protein: CASSSGGPLETQYF.

For this clonotype: One base away lies a much larger clone, so this may be a sequencing read error. Since no conserved phenylalanine or tryptophan closes the CDR3, a read error is the likely cause. The V gene is TRBV6-2 or TRBV6-3, the J gene TRBJ2-3; 7 bases fit TRBD1. Germline V lookup: CDR1 MNHEY, CDR2 SVGEGT. The V and J ends lost 5 bases and 7 bases, in that order; junction bases with no gene match: 27. The length of the CDR3 is 20 residues. The CDR3 DNA sequence: TGTGCCAGCAGTCCACCTGGACAGGAAGTGGCGATCCGCAAGGGGCATACGCAGTATTCT. It is translated as CASSPPGQEVAIRKGHTQYS.

This clonotype appeared many times. This rearrangement joins TRBV7-3 to TRBJ2-3; TRBD2 agrees at 10 bases. CDR3 length: 15 amino acids. The J segment lost 4 bases and the V segment lost 5 bases, leaving 6 bases of the junction unmatched. From germline, CDR1 is SGHTA and CDR2 FQGTGA. CDR3 bases: TGTGCCAGCAGCACCCTAGCGGGAGCAGCAGATACGCAGTATTTT. Encoded protein: CASSTLAGAADTQYF.

Worth noting for this clonotype: This may be a read error: a much more frequent sequence differs by one nucleotide. V usage is TRBV10-3 and J usage is TRBJ2-3, with TRBD2 matching over 14 bases. This CDR3 has 19 residues. The ends lost 2 bases at V and 2 bases at J; junction bases unmatched: 9. Per germline, CDR1 ENHRY and CDR2 SYGVKD. The CDR3 here is CAISERGTSGSTPTDTQYF. The DNA of the CDR3 is TGTGCCATCAGTGAGAGGGGGACTAGCGGGAGTACCCCCACAGATACGCAGTATTTT.

In this sample, this clonotype turned up many times. This chain uses TRBV20-1 with TRBJ2-2, with unresolved D. CDR1 is DFQATT, CDR2 SNEGSKA, per germline (reference sequence). V was cut by 3 bases and J by 5 bases, with 10 bases left in between. The CDR3 sequence is 13 residues long. CDR3 loop: CSASRVHTGELFF. CDR3 DNA: TGCAGTGCTAGTCGCGTGCATACCGGGGAGCTGTTTTTT.

This clonotype was detected ten times or more. This sequence joins TRBV20-1 and TRBJ2-3; 8 bases line up with TRBD2. Trimming took 5 bases from V and 7 from J; bases not matched to a gene: 11. This CDR3 spans 14 amino acids. From germline, CDR1 is DFQATT and CDR2 SNEGSKA (reference sequence). CDR3 protein: CSARGGRERYTQYF. CDR3 in DNA: TGCAGTGCTCGGGGGGGGAGGGAGAGATATACGCAGTATTTT.

This clonotype came up many times. CDR3 residues: CSARDGQLFNQPQHF. In DNA, the CDR3 is TGCAGTGCTAGAGATGGGCAGCTCTTTAATCAGCCCCAGCATTTT. The V and J genes are TRBV20-1 and TRBJ1-5; no firm D call. The CDR3 extends over 15 amino acids. CDR1 and CDR2 (germline): DFQATT, SNEGSKA (reference sequence). V lost 0 bases and J lost 4, with 13 bases in between.